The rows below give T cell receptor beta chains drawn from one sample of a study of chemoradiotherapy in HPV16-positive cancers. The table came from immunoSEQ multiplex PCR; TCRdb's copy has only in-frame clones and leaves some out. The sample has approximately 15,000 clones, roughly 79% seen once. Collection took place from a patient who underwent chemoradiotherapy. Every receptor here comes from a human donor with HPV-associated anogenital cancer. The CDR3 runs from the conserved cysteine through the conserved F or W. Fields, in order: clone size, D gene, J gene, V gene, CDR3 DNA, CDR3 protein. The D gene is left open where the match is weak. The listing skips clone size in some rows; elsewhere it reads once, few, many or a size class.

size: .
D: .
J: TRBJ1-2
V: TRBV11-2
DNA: TGTGCCAGCAGCCGGGGGTACAGGCCCCACTATGGCTACACCTTC
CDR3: CASSRGYRPHYGYTF

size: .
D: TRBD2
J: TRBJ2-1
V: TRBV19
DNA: TGTGCCAGTAGTGCAGAGCGGGGGGCCACCTACAATGAGCAGTTCTTC
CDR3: CASSAERGATYNEQFF

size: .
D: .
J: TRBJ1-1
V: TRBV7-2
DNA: TGTGCCAGCAGCTTTAGGGTGGGGGGAGGCACTGAAGCTTTCTTT
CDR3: CASSFRVGGGTEAFF

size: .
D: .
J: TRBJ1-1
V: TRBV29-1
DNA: TGCAGCGGTGGACAGTCTGAAGCTTTCTTT
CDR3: CSGGQSEAFF

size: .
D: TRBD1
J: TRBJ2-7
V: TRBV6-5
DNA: TGTGCCAGCAGCCTGGACAGGGGGCTGCGTGAGGAGCAGTACTTC
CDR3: CASSLDRGLREEQYF

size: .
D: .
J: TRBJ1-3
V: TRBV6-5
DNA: TGTGCCAGCAGTTACACGACCTATTTCTCTGGAAACACCATATATTTT
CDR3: CASSYTTYFSGNTIYF

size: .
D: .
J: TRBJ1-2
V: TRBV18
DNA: TGTGCCAGCTCTTCTCTTAACTATGGCTACACCTTC
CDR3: CASSSLNYGYTF

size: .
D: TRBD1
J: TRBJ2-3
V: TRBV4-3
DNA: TGCGCCAGCAGCCAAGACGGGACAGGGGGAGGACCAGATACGCAGTATTTT
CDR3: CASSQDGTGGGPDTQYF

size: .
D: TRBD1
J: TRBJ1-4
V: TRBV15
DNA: TGTGCCACCACAGACGGCCAGGGGGGTCGGGAAAAACTGTTTTTT
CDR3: CATTDGQGGREKLFF

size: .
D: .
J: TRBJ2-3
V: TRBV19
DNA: TGTGCCAGTAGTACTGAATTGGTTTGGGGGCTCAAGTATTTT
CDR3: CASSTELVWGLKYF

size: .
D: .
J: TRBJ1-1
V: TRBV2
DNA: TGTGCCAGCAGTGTGGAGGAGAACACTGAAGCTTTCTTT
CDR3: CASSVEENTEAFF

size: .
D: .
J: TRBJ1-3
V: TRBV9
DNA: TGTGCCAGCAGCGTAGACGGCAGTTTCTCTGGAAACACCATATATTTT
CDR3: CASSVDGSFSGNTIYF

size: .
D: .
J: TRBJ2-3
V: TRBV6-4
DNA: TGTGCCAGCAGTGACTCCCCCACAGATACGCAGTATTTT
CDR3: CASSDSPTDTQYF

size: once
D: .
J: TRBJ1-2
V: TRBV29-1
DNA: TGCAGCGTTGAAGATCTAAGCGGGGGCTACACCTTC
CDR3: CSVEDLSGGYTF

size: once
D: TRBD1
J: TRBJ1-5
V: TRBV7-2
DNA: TGTGCCAGCAGCTTAGCACAGGGGTCTCAGCCCCAGCATTTT
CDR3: CASSLAQGSQPQHF

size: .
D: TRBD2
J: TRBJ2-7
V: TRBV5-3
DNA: TGTGCCAGAAGCTCCAATAACCCTAGCGGGGGCTCGTCCTACGAGCAGTACTTC
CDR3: CARSSNNPSGGSSYEQYF

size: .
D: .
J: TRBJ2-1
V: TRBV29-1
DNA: TGCAGCGTTGACCCAGGGATGGATGAGCAGTTCTTC
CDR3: CSVDPGMDEQFF

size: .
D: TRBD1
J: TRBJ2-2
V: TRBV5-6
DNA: TGTGCCAGCAGCTCGACAGGGAAGGACACCGGGGAGCTGTTTTTT
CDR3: CASSSTGKDTGELFF

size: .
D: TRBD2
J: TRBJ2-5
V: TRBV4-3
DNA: TGCGCCAGCAGCCAAGGACTAGCGGGGCAAGAGACCCAGTACTTC
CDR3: CASSQGLAGQETQYF

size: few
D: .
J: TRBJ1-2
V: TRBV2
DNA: TGTGCCAGCAGTGAAGCGCAGCGGGGACATGGCTACACCTTC
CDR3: CASSEAQRGHGYTF

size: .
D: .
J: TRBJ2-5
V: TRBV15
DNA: TGTGCCACCAGCAGAGATAAAGAGACCCAGTACTTC
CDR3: CATSRDKETQYF

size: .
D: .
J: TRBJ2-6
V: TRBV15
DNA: TGTGCCACCAGCCCCAGGAGGGGAACCGGGGCCAACGTCCTGACTTTC
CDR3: CATSPRRGTGANVLTF

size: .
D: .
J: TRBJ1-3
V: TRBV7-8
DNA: TGTGCCAGCAGCTTAGGGGTTGGAGGGGGTCTCTCTGGAAACACCATATATTTT
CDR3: CASSLGVGGGLSGNTIYF

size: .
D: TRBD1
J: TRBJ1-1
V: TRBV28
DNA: TGTGCCAGCAGTTCCAATCCTACAGGGGGCACTGAAGCTTTCTTT
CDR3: CASSSNPTGGTEAFF

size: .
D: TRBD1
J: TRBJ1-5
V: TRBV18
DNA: TGTGCCAGCTCACCTCCAGGGGGTCGGCAGCCCCAGCATTTT
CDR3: CASSPPGGRQPQHF

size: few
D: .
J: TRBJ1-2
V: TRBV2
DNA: TGTGCCAGCAGTGACAGCGACTATGGCTACACCTTC
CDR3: CASSDSDYGYTF

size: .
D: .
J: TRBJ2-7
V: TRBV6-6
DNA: TGTGCCAGCAGTTACGCGGGGGCTAACTACGAGCAGTACTTC
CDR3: CASSYAGANYEQYF

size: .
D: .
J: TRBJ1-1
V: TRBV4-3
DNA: TGCGCCAGCAGCCAAGTGGCGAGCATGAACACTGAAGCTTTCTTT
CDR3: CASSQVASMNTEAFF

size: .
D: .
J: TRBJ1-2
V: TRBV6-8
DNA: TGTGCCAGCAGTCCGGACCAGGGATTAGCTAACTATGGCTACACCTTC
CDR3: CASSPDQGLANYGYTF

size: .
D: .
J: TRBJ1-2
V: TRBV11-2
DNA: TGTGCCAGCAGCTTAGCGGGCTATGGCTACACCTTC
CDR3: CASSLAGYGYTF

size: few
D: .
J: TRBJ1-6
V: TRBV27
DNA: TGTGCCAGCAGTTTACCTCCCAGTTATAATTCACCCCTCCACTTT
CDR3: CASSLPPSYNSPLHF

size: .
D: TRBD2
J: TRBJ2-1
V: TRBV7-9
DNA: TGTGCCAGCAAAAGAGGGGCTAGCGGGGGCTACAATGAGCAGTTCTTC
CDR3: CASKRGASGGYNEQFF

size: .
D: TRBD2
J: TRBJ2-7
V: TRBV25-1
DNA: TGTGCCAGCAGCGGAACTAGCGGTCCCTACGAGCAGTACTTC
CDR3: CASSGTSGPYEQYF

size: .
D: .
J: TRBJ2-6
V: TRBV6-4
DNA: TGTGCCAGCAGTTCCCGCAAGGCCTTCCCCTCTGGGGCCAACGTCCTGACTTTC
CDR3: CASSSRKAFPSGANVLTF

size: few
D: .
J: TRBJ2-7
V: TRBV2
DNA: TGTGCCAGCAGTGCCGGGGGGACAGCTTCCTACGAGCAGTACTTC
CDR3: CASSAGGTASYEQYF

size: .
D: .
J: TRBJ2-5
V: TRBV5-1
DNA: TGCGCCAGCAGCAAACCTAGGGAGACCCAGTACTTC
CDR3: CASSKPRETQYF

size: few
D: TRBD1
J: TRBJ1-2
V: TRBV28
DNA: TGTGCCAGCGGGCAGGGGGCGAATGGCTACACCTTC
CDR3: CASGQGANGYTF

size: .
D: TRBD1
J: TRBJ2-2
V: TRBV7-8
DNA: TGTGCCAGCTTAGGACAGGGGCCGGAGAGGAACACCGGGGAGCTGTTTTTT
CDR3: CASLGQGPERNTGELFF

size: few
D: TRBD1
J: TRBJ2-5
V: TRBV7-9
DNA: TGTGCCAGCAGCTACGGGACAGGGTATGGAGAGACCCAGTACTTC
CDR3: CASSYGTGYGETQYF

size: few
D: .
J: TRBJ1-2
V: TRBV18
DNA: TGTGCCAGCTCACCACAAGCAGGGAACTATGGCTACACCTTC
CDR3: CASSPQAGNYGYTF

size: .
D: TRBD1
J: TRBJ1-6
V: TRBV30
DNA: TGTGCCTGGAGTAGGGGACAGGACAATTCACCCCTCCACTTT
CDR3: CAWSRGQDNSPLHF

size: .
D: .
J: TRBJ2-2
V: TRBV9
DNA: TGTGCCAGCAGCCCTCGTGTTTTCACCGGGGAGCTGTTTTTT
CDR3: CASSPRVFTGELFF

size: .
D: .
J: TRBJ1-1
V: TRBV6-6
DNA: TGTGCCAGCAGTTACATGAACACTGAAGCTTTCTTT
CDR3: CASSYMNTEAFF

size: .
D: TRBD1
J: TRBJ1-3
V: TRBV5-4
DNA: TGTGCCAGCAGCTTGGTAGGGGGCAGTCCTCGGGGGAACACCATATATTTT
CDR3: CASSLVGGSPRGNTIYF

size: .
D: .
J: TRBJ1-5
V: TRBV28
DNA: TGTGCCAGCAGTTCCCCCTACAATCAGCCCCAGCATTTT
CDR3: CASSSPYNQPQHF

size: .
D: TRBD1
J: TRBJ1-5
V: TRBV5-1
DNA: TGCGCCAGCAGCTTGACGGGACAGGTTGGTCAGCCCCAGCATTTT
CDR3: CASSLTGQVGQPQHF

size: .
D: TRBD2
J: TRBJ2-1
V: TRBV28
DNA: TGTGCCAGCAGTCCGATAGCGGGGGGCCGGAATGAGCAGTTCTTC
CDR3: CASSPIAGGRNEQFF

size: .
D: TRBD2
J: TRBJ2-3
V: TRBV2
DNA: TGTGCCAGCAGTGAATACCCTAGCGGTGTCTCAGATACGCAGTATTTT
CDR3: CASSEYPSGVSDTQYF

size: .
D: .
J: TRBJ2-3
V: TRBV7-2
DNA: TGTGCCAGCAGCTTAGCGCTCGGGACAGATACGCAGTATTTT
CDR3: CASSLALGTDTQYF

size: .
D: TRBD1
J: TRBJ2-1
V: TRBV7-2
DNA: TGTGCCAGCAGCTTGGACAGGGACCTCTACAATGAGCAGTTCTTC
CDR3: CASSLDRDLYNEQFF